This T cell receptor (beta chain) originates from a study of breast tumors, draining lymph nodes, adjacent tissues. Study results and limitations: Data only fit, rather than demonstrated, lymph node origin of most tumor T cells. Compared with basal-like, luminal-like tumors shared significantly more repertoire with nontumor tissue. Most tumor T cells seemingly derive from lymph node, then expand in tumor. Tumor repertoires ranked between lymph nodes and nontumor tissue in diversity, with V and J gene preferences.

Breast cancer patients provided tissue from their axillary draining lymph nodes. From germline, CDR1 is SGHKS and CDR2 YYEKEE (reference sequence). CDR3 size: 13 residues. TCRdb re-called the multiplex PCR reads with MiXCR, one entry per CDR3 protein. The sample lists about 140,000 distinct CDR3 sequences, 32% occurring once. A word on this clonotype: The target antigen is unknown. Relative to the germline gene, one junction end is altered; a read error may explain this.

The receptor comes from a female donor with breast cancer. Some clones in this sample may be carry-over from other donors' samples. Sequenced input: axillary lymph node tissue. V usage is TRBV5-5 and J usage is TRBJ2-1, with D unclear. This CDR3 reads CASGLSFGYEQSF. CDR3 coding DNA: TGTGCCAGCGGCTTATCGTTCGGGTATGAGCAGTCCTTC.